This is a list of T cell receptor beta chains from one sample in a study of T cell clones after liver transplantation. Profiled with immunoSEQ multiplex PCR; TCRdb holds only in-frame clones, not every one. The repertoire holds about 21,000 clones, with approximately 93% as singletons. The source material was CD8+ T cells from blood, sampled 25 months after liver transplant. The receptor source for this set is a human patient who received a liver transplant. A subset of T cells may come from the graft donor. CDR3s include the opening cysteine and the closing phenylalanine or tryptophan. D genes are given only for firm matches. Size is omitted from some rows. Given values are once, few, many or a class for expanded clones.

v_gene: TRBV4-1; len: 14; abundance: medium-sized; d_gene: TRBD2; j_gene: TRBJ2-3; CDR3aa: CASSQGGLADTQYF; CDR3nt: TGCGCCAGCAGCCAAGGAGGACTAGCAGATACGCAGTATTTT
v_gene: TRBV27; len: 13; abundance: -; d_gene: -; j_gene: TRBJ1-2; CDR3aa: CASSLSGGRGYTF; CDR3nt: TGTGCCAGCAGTTTATCCGGGGGGCGCGGCTACACCTTC
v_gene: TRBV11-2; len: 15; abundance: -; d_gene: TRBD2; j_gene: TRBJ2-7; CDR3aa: CASSGEGRTRYEQYF; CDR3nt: TGTGCCAGCAGCGGGGAGGGACGGACACGCTACGAGCAGTACTTC
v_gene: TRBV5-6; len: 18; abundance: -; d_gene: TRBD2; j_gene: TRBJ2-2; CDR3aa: CASSLGLAGVIFTGELFF; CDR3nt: TGTGCCAGCAGCTTGGGACTAGCGGGGGTTATCTTCACCGGGGAGCTGTTTTTT
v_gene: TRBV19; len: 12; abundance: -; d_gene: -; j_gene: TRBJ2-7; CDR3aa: CASGPSGYEQYF; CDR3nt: TGTGCCTCAGGCCCCAGCGGCTACGAGCAGTACTTC
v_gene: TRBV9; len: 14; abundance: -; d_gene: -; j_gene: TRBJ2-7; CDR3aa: CASCPGLDSYEQYF; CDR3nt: TGTGCCAGCTGCCCCGGGCTAGATTCCTACGAGCAGTACTTC
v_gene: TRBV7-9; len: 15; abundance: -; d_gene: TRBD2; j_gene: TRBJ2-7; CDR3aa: CASSQTASGLYEQYF; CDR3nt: TGTGCCAGCAGCCAAACCGCTAGCGGGCTCTACGAGCAGTACTTC
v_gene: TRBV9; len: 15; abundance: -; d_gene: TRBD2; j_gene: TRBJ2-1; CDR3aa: CASSASGRAGNEQFF; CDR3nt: TGTGCCAGCAGCGCTAGCGGGAGGGCCGGTAATGAGCAGTTCTTC
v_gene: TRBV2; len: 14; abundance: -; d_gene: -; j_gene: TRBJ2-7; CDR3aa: CASSGQAGSYEQYF; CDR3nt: TGTGCCAGCAGTGGTCAGGCAGGCTCCTACGAGCAGTACTTC
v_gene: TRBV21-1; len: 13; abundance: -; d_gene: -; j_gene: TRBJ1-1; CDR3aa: CASSPPQERGAFF; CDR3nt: TGTGCCAGCAGCCCCCCCCAGGAGCGTGGAGCTTTCTTT
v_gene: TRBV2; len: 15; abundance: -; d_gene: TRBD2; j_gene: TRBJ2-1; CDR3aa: CAGSAGTRVTDEQFF; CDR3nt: TGTGCCGGAAGCGCCGGGACTAGGGTCACCGATGAGCAGTTCTTC
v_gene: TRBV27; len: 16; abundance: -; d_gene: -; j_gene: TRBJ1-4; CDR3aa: CASSPMIEDINEKLFF; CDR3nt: TGTGCCAGCAGTCCCATGATCGAGGACATTAATGAAAAACTGTTTTTT
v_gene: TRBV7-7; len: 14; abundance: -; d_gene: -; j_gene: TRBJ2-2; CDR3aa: CASSLGAGARELFF; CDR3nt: TGTGCCAGCAGCTTAGGAGCTGGGGCGCGGGAGCTGTTTTTT